The 27 T cell receptor beta chains listed next were all sequenced from one sample in a study of resident and recirculating memory T cells in vitiligo. The method was immunoSEQ multiplex PCR; TCRdb's version includes in-frame clones alone and lacks a portion of them. This table holds around 40,000 clones, nearly 95% found once. Specimen: blood. The receptors were gathered from a male donor with vitiligo.

The J gene is TRBJ2-1, the V gene TRBV6-6; 7 bases align to TRBD2. The germline V gene encodes CDR1 MNHNY and CDR2 SVGAGI (reference sequence). The CDR3 length is 15 residues. Germline trimming cut 4 bases from V and 6 bases from J; bases unmatched to any gene: 9. For the CDR3, the DNA is TGTGCCAGCAGTTTGAAGCGGGGAGAGGGCAATGAGCAGTTCTTC. Amino acids: CASSLKRGEGNEQFF.

V gene TRBV2 combines with J gene TRBJ1-5; D is uncertain. The CDR3 is 14 amino acids. Trimming pared 4 bases from V and 4 bases from J, leaving 11 bases between. Germline V gene data show CDR1 as SNHLY and CDR2 as FYNNEI. CDR3 amino acids: CASSGETRNQPQHF. In DNA, the CDR3 is TGTGCCAGCAGTGGGGAGACAAGGAATCAGCCCCAGCATTTT.

J is TRBJ1-1 and V is TRBV6-5, with TRBD1 as a possible D gene (5 bases). The V end was cut by 6 bases, the J end by 1 base, with 9 bases between. Germline V lookup: CDR1 MNHEY, CDR2 SVGAGI. This CDR3 is built from 13 residues. The DNA for the CDR3 is TGTGCCAGCAGCTTCGACAGGAACACTGAAGCTTTCTTT. Its protein is CASSFDRNTEAFF.

The rearrangement joins TRBV6-6 to TRBJ1-6; 7 nucleotides match TRBD1. From germline, CDR1 is MNHNY and CDR2 SVGAGI (reference sequence). The V and J ends lost 6 bases and 10 bases, in that order; junction bases with no gene match: 12. The CDR3 spans 15 residues. The CDR3 sequence is CASSHLRTGESPLHF. CDR3 sequence (DNA): TGTGCCAGCAGCCACCTCCGGACAGGTGAATCACCCCTCCACTTT.

The rearrangement joins TRBV30 to TRBJ1-1; D unclear. CDR3 length: 12 amino acids. Trimming left V 3 bases short and J 3 bases short, with 8 bases between. CDR1 and CDR2 (germline): GTSNPN, SVGIG (reference sequence). In DNA, the CDR3 is TGTGCCTGGAGCTTCTACGACACTGAAGCTTTCTTT. Translating gives CAWSFYDTEAFF.

This chain links TRBV7-2 with TRBJ2-3, with 7 bases identical to TRBD1. This CDR3 is built from 16 residues. Germline-derived CDR1 and CDR2 are SGHTA and FQGNSA. Trimming at V came to 5 bases and at J to 2 bases, leaving 10 bases not matched to a gene. CDR3 residues: CASSERQGGNTDTQYF. The CDR3 nucleotides read TGTGCCAGCAGCGAAAGACAGGGCGGTAACACAGATACGCAGTATTTT.

The sample holds one count of this clone. The rearrangement links TRBV4-3 to TRBJ1-2; D gene unclear. The CDR3 is made up of 15 amino acids. The germline gives CDR1 LGHNA, CDR2 YSLEER. V gave up 5 bases and J gave up 7 bases, with 20 bases separating them. The CDR3 sequence: CASSYGRSSGGGYTF. In DNA form, the CDR3 reads TGCGCCAGCAGCTACGGCCGGTCGTCGGGAGGTGGCTACACCTTC.

This clone was seen a handful of times. This chain uses TRBV19 with TRBJ1-1; D remains unclear. This CDR3 has 15 amino acids. Germline CDR1 and CDR2: LNHDA and SQIVND (reference sequence). Trimming removed 5 bases from V and 0 bases from J, with 13 bases in between. This CDR3 reads CASSPPPSLNTEAFF. Written as DNA, the CDR3 is TGTGCCAGTAGTCCCCCCCCTTCTCTGAACACTGAAGCTTTCTTT.

The chain recombines TRBV4-2 with TRBJ2-6, with a possible D match to TRBD2 (5 bases). Germline CDR1 and CDR2: LGHNA and YNFKEQ. CDR3 size: 16 residues. Trimming left V 1 base short and J 0 bases short, with 7 bases between. The CDR3 reads CASSQAGSSGANVLTF. CDR3 sequence (DNA): TGTGCCAGCAGCCAAGCGGGGAGCTCTGGGGCCAACGTCCTGACTTTC.

This chain links TRBV5-1 with TRBJ2-1; 8 bases match TRBD1. This CDR3 contains 15 residues. CDR1 is SGHRS and CDR2 is YFSETQ in the germline V gene. V shed 1 base and J 8 bases; nucleotides not matched to a gene: 8. The DNA for the CDR3 is TGCGCCAGCAGCTTGCCGGGACAGGCCCTGCATGAGCAGTTCTTC. Its translation is CASSLPGQALHEQFF.

This chain links TRBV9 with TRBJ1-1, with 9 bases aligning to TRBD1. In germline, CDR1 is SGDLS, CDR2 YYNGEE. The CDR3 sequence is 17 residues long. V shed 1 base and J 2 bases; nucleotides not matched to a gene: 9. As DNA, the CDR3 is TGTGCCAGCAGCGTATCACCGGGACAGGGAACTAACACTGAAGCTTTCTTT. Its protein is CASSVSPGQGTNTEAFF. Based on the CDR3 plus reference TRBV9 and TRBJ1-1, the full variable domain is DSGVTQTPKHLITATGQRVTLRCSPRSGDLSVYWYQQSLDQGLQFLIQYYNGEERAKGNILERFSAQQFPDLHSELNLSSLELGDSALYFCASSVSPGQGTNTEAFFGQGTRLTVV.

This rearrangement joins TRBV5-8 to TRBJ1-4; TRBD1 agrees at 9 bases. The J segment lost 5 bases and the V segment lost 6 bases, leaving 5 bases of the junction unmatched. The CDR3 runs 14 residues. Germline CDR1 SGHTS, CDR2 YDEGEE. The CDR3 sequence is CASTKDRGNEKLFF. CDR3 in DNA: TGTGCCAGCACCAAGGACAGGGGAAATGAAAAACTGTTTTTT.

The CDR3 here is CASSLAAGQGTEAFF. For the CDR3, the DNA is TGCGCCAGCAGCTTGGCCGCTGGACAGGGCACTGAAGCTTTCTTT. This chain connects TRBV5-1 to TRBJ1-1; TRBD1 aligns across 8 bases. Germline V gene lookup returns CDR1 SGHRS and CDR2 YFSETQ. The CDR3 extends over 15 amino acids. J gave up 4 bases and V 0 bases, and 5 bases lay outside the gene matches.

The CDR3 region is CASWGQTYSYEQYF. The CDR3 DNA follows: TGTGCCAGCTGGGGACAGACCTACTCCTACGAGCAGTACTTC. This chain connects TRBV6-1 to TRBJ2-7; 7 nucleotides line up with TRBD1. From germline, CDR1 is MNHNS and CDR2 SASEGT. The V and J ends lost 8 bases and 0 bases, in that order; junction bases with no gene match: 7. The CDR3 has 14 amino acids.

V usage is TRBV15 and J usage is TRBJ2-7, with D perhaps TRBD1 (7 bases). Germline CDR1 is LNHNV and CDR2 is YYDKDF (reference sequence). The CDR3 has 16 residues. Trimming pared 0 bases from V and 2 bases from J, leaving 14 bases between. DNA for the CDR3: TGTGCCACCAGCAGAGAACCAGGGGGGAATGCCTACGAGCAGTACTTC. This gives the protein CATSREPGGNAYEQYF. Complete variable domain (other parts from reference TRBV15 and TRBJ2-7): DAMVIQNPRYQVTQFGKPVTLSCSQTLNHNVMYWYQQKSSQAPKLLFHYYDKDFNNEADTPDNFQSRRPNTSFCFLDIRSPGLGDTAMYLCATSREPGGNAYEQYFGPGTRLTVT.

This rearrangement joins TRBV14 to TRBJ2-1; the D gene is possibly TRBD1 (6 bases). The CDR3 sequence is 16 residues long. Germline lookup yields CDR1 SGHDN and CDR2 FVKESK. The V end was cut by 2 bases, the J end by 4 bases, with 15 bases between. CDR3: CASSQLTGTHYNEQFF. The CDR3 DNA is TGTGCCAGCAGCCAATTGACCGGGACACATTACAATGAGCAGTTCTTC.

This rearrangement joins TRBV29-1 to TRBJ2-2; D perhaps matches TRBD1 (6 bases). CDR3 length: 12 amino acids. V dropped 7 bases and J dropped 4 bases, with 10 bases sitting between them. In germline, CDR1 is SQVTM, CDR2 ANQGSEA. Here the CDR3 reads CSAMTGTGELFF. Here the CDR3 DNA reads TGCAGCGCCATGACAGGCACCGGGGAGCTGTTTTTT.

The chain has TRBV29-1 and TRBJ1-1; a weak D match, TRBD1 (6 bases). The germline V and J ends were trimmed by 1 base and 7 bases, with 10 bases remaining between them. Germline CDR1 and CDR2: SQVTM and ANQGSEA. The CDR3 contains 12 residues. The CDR3 reads CSVEGTAIEAFF. Here the CDR3 DNA reads TGCAGCGTTGAAGGGACAGCGATTGAAGCTTTCTTT.

V usage is TRBV30 and J usage is TRBJ2-2; possible D gene TRBD2, 6 bases. The CDR3 consists of 13 residues. Trimming removed 7 bases at V and 5 bases at J, with 14 bases between. The germline V gene encodes CDR1 GTSNPN and CDR2 SVGIG (reference sequence). The CDR3 DNA is TGTGCCTCCTCTATACGGGGGACCGGGGAGCTGTTTTTT. This translates into CASSIRGTGELFF. Full variable domain (outside the CDR3, taken from reference TRBV30 and TRBJ2-2): SQTIHQWPATLVQPVGSPLSLECTVEGTSNPNLYWYRQAAGRGLQLLFYSVGIGQISSEVPQNLSASRPQDRQFILSSKKLLLSDSGFYLCASSIRGTGELFFGEGSRLTVL.

The rearrangement links TRBV15 to TRBJ2-1, with a possible D match to TRBD2 (6 bases). Germline V gene data show CDR1 as LNHNV and CDR2 as YYDKDF (reference sequence). The CDR3 runs to 19 residues. V dropped 5 bases and J dropped 0 bases, with 23 bases sitting between them. CDR3 sequence (DNA): TGTGCCACCAGCGGCTCGGCGGGGAGTACCCTCGGCTCCTACAATGAGCAGTTCTTC. Amino acids: CATSGSAGSTLGSYNEQFF. Drawing the rest from reference TRBV15 and TRBJ2-1, the complete variable domain is DAMVIQNPRYQVTQFGKPVTLSCSQTLNHNVMYWYQQKSSQAPKLLFHYYDKDFNNEADTPDNFQSRRPNTSFCFLDIRSPGLGDTAMYLCATSGSAGSTLGSYNEQFFGPGTRLTVL.

The V gene is TRBV5-6, the J gene TRBJ2-3; a weak D match, TRBD2 (6 bases). Germline assignment: CDR1 SGHDT and CDR2 YYEEEE. The CDR3 totals 14 residues. With 4 bases removed from V and 3 bases from J, the gap between germline ends came to 12 bases. DNA for the CDR3: TGTGCCAGCAGCATCGGGACTTTGACAGATACGCAGTATTTT. It translates to CASSIGTLTDTQYF. The whole variable domain, remainder taken from reference TRBV5-6 and TRBJ2-3, is DAGVTQSPTHLIKTRGQQVTLRCSPKSGHDTVSWYQQALGQGPQFIFQYYEEEERQRGNFPDRFSGHQFPNYSSELNVNALLLGDSALYLCASSIGTLTDTQYFGPGTRLTVL.

This chain links TRBV14 with TRBJ2-7; 7 bases fit TRBD1. Germline CDR1 is SGHDN and CDR2 is FVKESK. After removal of 4 bases from V and 3 bases from J, the junction contained 12 bases not matched to a gene. The CDR3 sequence is 16 residues long. The CDR3 nucleotides are TGTGCCAGCAGCCCTGGACAGGCACCCGTACACTACGAGCAGTACTTC. This codes for CASSPGQAPVHYEQYF.

The gene calls are TRBV4-3 and TRBJ1-6, with D possibly TRBD1 on 5 matching bases. Germline V gives CDR1 LGHNA, CDR2 YSLEER. Between the trimmed V and J ends, which lost 0 bases and 9 bases, there was a span of 12 bases. The CDR3 sequence is 15 residues long. CDR3 DNA sequence: TGCGCCAGCAGCCAAGAGAGTTCGGGGGGTTCACCCCTCCACTTT. As protein: CASSQESSGGSPLHF.

The CDR3 spells CASRPLRVRNTEAFF. The CDR3 DNA reads TGTGCCAGCAGGCCACTCAGGGTGCGGAACACTGAAGCTTTCTTT. The J gene is TRBJ1-1, the V gene TRBV27, with D tentatively TRBD1 (5 bases). The CDR3 runs to 15 residues. With 6 bases removed from V and 1 base from J, the gap between germline ends came to 15 bases. CDR1 and CDR2 (germline): MNHEY, SMNVEV (reference sequence).

The genes are TRBV9 and TRBJ2-3; D is ambiguous. Trimming took 6 bases from V and 0 from J, leaving 17 bases between them. The V gene's germline CDR1 is SGDLS and CDR2 YYNGEE. The length of the CDR3 is 16 residues. CDR3 DNA sequence: TGTGCCAGCACCTTAGGTCCGGAGACTAGCACAGATACGCAGTATTTT. Encoded protein: CASTLGPETSTDTQYF.

This chain connects TRBV2 to TRBJ2-7; possibly TRBD2 for D (5 bases). There are 13 residues in the CDR3. Germline V gives CDR1 SNHLY, CDR2 FYNNEI. Trimming took off 6 bases at V and 6 bases at J, with 15 bases between the two ends. This CDR3 is CASSYSGGGEQYF. CDR3 nucleotide sequence: TGTGCCAGCAGCTACTCAGGAGGAGGCGAGCAGTACTTC.

This chain uses TRBV6-5 with TRBJ1-1, with 7 positions matching TRBD1. Trimming cost V 6 bases and J 3 bases; bases outside gene matches: 7. The CDR3 contains 14 residues. The V gene's germline CDR1 is MNHEY and CDR2 SVGAGI. The CDR3: CASRVQGWDTEAFF. As DNA, the CDR3 is TGTGCCAGCAGGGTACAGGGGTGGGACACTGAAGCTTTCTTT.